The 21 T cell receptor beta chains presented below share a single source sample, sequenced in a study of blood T cell repertoires in COVID-19. Repertoires were generated with immunoSEQ multiplex PCR, while TCRdb's copy carries only in-frame clones and drops some. The data contain 200,000 to 250,000 clones, about 80% of them seen just once; the ten biggest clones take up approximately 1.9%. Sequencing was done on a sample of peripheral blood. All receptors come from a woman older than 75 with acute or convalescent COVID-19.

J is TRBJ1-1 and V is TRBV6-2 or TRBV6-3; D is unresolved. Germline CDR1 reads MNHEY; CDR2 reads SVGEGT. V was trimmed by 6 bases and J by 4 bases, leaving 12 bases between them. This CDR3 has 13 residues. The CDR3 region has the DNA TGTGCCAGCAGCAGAGGCACCCGCACTGAAGCTTTCTTT. Its protein is CASSRGTRTEAFF.

The chain couples TRBV27 to TRBJ2-3; TRBD2 matches at 10 bases. The CDR3 runs to 15 residues. Germline trimming cut 6 bases from V and 4 bases from J; bases unmatched to any gene: 7. Germline V gene lookup returns CDR1 MNHEY and CDR2 SMNVEV (reference sequence). The CDR3: CASSTPGLASDTQYF. CDR3 sequence (DNA): TGTGCCAGCAGCACTCCGGGACTAGCGTCAGATACGCAGTATTTT.

V is TRBV6-2 or TRBV6-3 and J is TRBJ1-1; D is unclear. This CDR3 is 16 amino acids long. The germline V gene encodes CDR1 MNHEY and CDR2 SVGEGT. Trimming took 2 bases from V and 10 from J, leaving 23 bases between them. The CDR3: CASSYARSANSLRAFF. CDR3 sequence (DNA): TGTGCCAGCAGTTACGCGAGGTCCGCCAACTCCCTTCGAGCTTTCTTT.

The chain couples TRBV14 to TRBJ1-2; possibly TRBD1 for D (6 bases). V was clipped by 4 bases and J by 4 bases, with 16 bases between them. The CDR3 spans 15 residues. CDR1 is SGHDN and CDR2 is FVKESK in the germline V gene. In nucleotides, the CDR3 is TGTGCCAGCAGCCCCGCTTCGGGACACCTCTATGGCTACACCTTC. Translating gives CASSPASGHLYGYTF.

The chain recombines TRBV7-9 with TRBJ1-2; 8 bases are a match to TRBD1. CDR3 size: 14 residues. Germline V gene lookup returns CDR1 SEHNR and CDR2 FQNEAQ (reference sequence). Trimming removed 1 base from V and 8 bases from J; junction bases left unmatched: 6. The DNA for the CDR3 is TGTGCCAGCAGCTTAGAAGACAGGGGCTTCGGCTACACCTTC. This codes for CASSLEDRGFGYTF.

The gene calls are TRBV11-2 and TRBJ1-2, with a possible D match to TRBD1 (5 bases). The V gene's germline CDR1 is SGHAT and CDR2 FQNNGV. The V end was cut by 1 base, the J end by 2 bases, with 8 bases between. CDR3 size: 14 residues. The CDR3 here is CASSLVRQNYGYTF. The DNA for the CDR3 is TGTGCCAGCAGCTTAGTGCGACAGAACTATGGCTACACCTTC.

This clone was observed a few times. This chain joins TRBV7-8 and TRBJ1-1, with D maybe TRBD1 (5 bases). The length of the CDR3 is 15 residues. V lost 6 bases and J lost 1, with 15 bases in between. Germline V gene lookup returns CDR1 SGHVS and CDR2 FQNEAQ. The CDR3 bases are TGTGCCAGCAGGGATAACCTCCAGGGGAACACTGAAGCTTTCTTT. It is translated as CASRDNLQGNTEAFF.

CDR3 nucleotide sequence: TGCAGCGGAGAGGGACTTGTTGAGACCCAGTACTTC. Translated: CSGEGLVETQYF. The rearrangement joins TRBV29-1 to TRBJ2-5; maybe TRBD2 (6 bases). Per germline, CDR1 SQVTM and CDR2 ANQGSEA. Trimming shortened V by 7 bases and J by 5 bases, and 14 bases separated the two germline ends. CDR3 size: 12 residues. Full variable domain (outside the CDR3, taken from reference TRBV29-1 and TRBJ2-5): SAVISQKPSRDICQRGTSLTIQCQVDSQVTMMFWYRQQPGQSLTLIATANQGSEATYESGFVIDKFPISRPNLTFSTLTVSNMSPEDSSIYLCSGEGLVETQYFGPGTRLLVL.

V usage is TRBV4-2 and J usage is TRBJ2-7, with D perhaps TRBD1 (7 bases). V was cut by 1 base and J by 3 bases, with 13 bases left in between. The CDR3 covers 15 residues. CDR1 and CDR2 (germline): LGHNA, YNFKEQ. As DNA, the CDR3 is TGTGCCAGCAGCCAAGCTGGAGGGGGCTTCTACGAGCAGTACTTC. Protein sequence: CASSQAGGGFYEQYF.

The CDR3 DNA reads TGTGCCAGCAGTGGACAGGGGAGCTCTGGAAACACCATATATTTT. Amino acids: CASSGQGSSGNTIYF. The chain couples TRBV9 to TRBJ1-3; 9 bases are shared with TRBD1. Germline values: CDR1 SGDLS, CDR2 YYNGEE. Trimming took 5 bases from V and 0 from J; bases not matched to a gene: 3. The CDR3 is made up of 15 amino acids.

This chain joins TRBV28 and TRBJ1-2, with D possibly matching TRBD1 (5 bases). Germline CDR1 and CDR2: MDHEN and SYDVKM. Trimming took off 2 bases at V and 1 base at J, with 14 bases between the two ends. CDR3 length equals 16 residues. This CDR3 is CASSLGADTFNYGYTF. The CDR3, as DNA: TGTGCCAGCAGTTTAGGGGCAGACACTTTTAACTATGGCTACACCTTC.

This chain joins TRBV9 and TRBJ2-5; 8 nucleotides line up with TRBD1. CDR3 size: 16 residues. The J segment lost 4 bases and the V segment lost 3 bases, leaving 11 bases of the junction unmatched. Germline loops: CDR1 SGDLS, CDR2 YYNGEE. The CDR3 loop is CASSATGTGWRETQYF. CDR3 nucleotides: TGTGCCAGCAGCGCTACCGGGACAGGTTGGAGAGAGACCCAGTACTTC.

The rearrangement joins TRBV28 to TRBJ1-3; 7 bases match TRBD1. The V gene's germline CDR1 is MDHEN and CDR2 SYDVKM. The CDR3 covers 13 residues. The V segment lost 2 bases and the J segment 6 bases; nucleotides outside the gene matches: 1. The CDR3 loop is CASSLDRVNTIYF. CDR3 bases: TGTGCCAGCAGTTTAGACAGGGTAAACACCATATATTTT. The full variable domain, with the rest looked up from reference TRBV28 and TRBJ1-3, is DVKVTQSSRYLVKRTGEKVFLECVQDMDHENMFWYRQDPGLGLRLIYFSYDVKMKEKGDIPEGYSVSREKKERFSLILESASTNQTSMYLCASSLDRVNTIYFGEGSWLTVV.

The chain links TRBV28 to TRBJ2-5; a possible D gene is TRBD2 (6 bases). The CDR3 is 14 residues long. Germline V gene sequence: CDR1 MDHEN, CDR2 SYDVKM. Trimming pared 1 base from V and 6 bases from J, leaving 12 bases between. This CDR3 reads CASSLSGSTKTQYF. The CDR3, as DNA: TGTGCCAGCAGTTTATCCGGGAGTACGAAGACCCAGTACTTC.

The chain employs TRBV6-5 and TRBJ2-5, with a tentative D call TRBD1 (5 bases). V was shortened by 3 bases and J by 1 base, with 6 bases between the two germline ends. The CDR3 is 13 residues long. Germline V gene lookup returns CDR1 MNHEY and CDR2 SVGAGI. CDR3 sequence (DNA): TGTGCCAGCAGTTATGGGGCCCAAGAGACCCAGTACTTC. This gives the protein CASSYGAQETQYF.

This chain connects TRBV29-1 to TRBJ2-1, with 15 bases fitting TRBD2. V was pared by 8 bases and J by 2 bases, with 10 bases of the junction left unmatched. Germline CDR1 is SQVTM and CDR2 is ANQGSEA. The CDR3 is 17 amino acids. Written as DNA, the CDR3 is TGCAGCATGGGACTAGCGGGAGGTAGAGGCACCTACAATGAGCAGTTCTTC. Encoded protein: CSMGLAGGRGTYNEQFF.

The rearrangement links TRBV29-1 to TRBJ2-7; possibly TRBD1 for D (6 bases). Between the trimmed V and J ends, which lost 3 bases and 0 bases, there was a span of 12 bases. This CDR3 contains 14 residues. The germline gives CDR1 SQVTM, CDR2 ANQGSEA. The CDR3 sequence: CSVEDSRSSYEQYF. CDR3 nucleotide sequence: TGCAGCGTTGAGGACAGCCGGTCCTCCTACGAGCAGTACTTC.

The chain employs TRBV27 and TRBJ2-1; 12 nucleotides agree with TRBD2. The CDR3 loop spans 16 amino acids. Germline CDR1 MNHEY, CDR2 SMNVEV (reference sequence). J was trimmed by 5 bases and V by 6 bases; bases with no gene match: 8. CDR3 DNA sequence: TGTGCCAGCAGACAGACTAGCGGGGGACCAAACAATGAGCAGTTCTTC. This sequence encodes CASRQTSGGPNNEQFF.

This clone was seen just once. The rearrangement joins TRBV30 to TRBJ1-3; D remains ambiguous. Trimming pared 4 bases from V and 0 bases from J, leaving 7 bases between. Per the germline V gene, CDR1 is GTSNPN and CDR2 is SVGIG (reference sequence). The CDR3 has 13 amino acids. CDR3 sequence (DNA): TGTGCCTGGAAGTATAGCTCTGGAAACACCATATATTTT. The encoded protein is CAWKYSSGNTIYF. Complete variable domain (other parts from reference TRBV30 and TRBJ1-3): SQTIHQWPATLVQPVGSPLSLECTVEGTSNPNLYWYRQAAGRGLQLLFYSVGIGQISSEVPQNLSASRPQDRQFILSSKKLLLSDSGFYLCAWKYSSGNTIYFGEGSWLTVV.

This clone was observed a few times. The chain links TRBV7-9 to TRBJ2-7, with 9 bases identical to TRBD1. The CDR3 consists of 14 residues. Germline V CDR1 and CDR2: SEHNR, FQNEAQ (reference sequence). After removal of 3 bases from V and 5 bases from J, the junction contained 5 bases not matched to a gene. The CDR3 nucleotides read TGTGCCAGCAGCTTCGGGGACAGGGCTGACGAGCAGTACTTC. Its protein product is CASSFGDRADEQYF.

This clone was seen a handful of times. The CDR3 protein is CAWRVRQAPNTEAFF. CDR3 DNA: TGTGCCTGGAGGGTTCGTCAAGCGCCGAACACTGAAGCTTTCTTT. This chain uses TRBV30 with TRBJ1-1; D call uncertain. CDR3 length: 15 amino acids. Trimming took 3 bases from V and 1 from J, leaving 15 bases between them. Germline V CDR1 and CDR2: GTSNPN, SVGIG (reference sequence).